The subject of this entry is one T cell receptor beta chain. Its antigen is not identified. This sample is drawn from a study of cytomegalovirus exposure and HLA in healthy donors. Among the donors, all were healthy bone marrow donors. The PCR was carried out with 60 Vbeta primers and 13 Jbeta primers. Method: immunoSEQ multiplex PCR; TCRdb's copy keeps in-frame clones and lacks some. The table shows 150,000 to 200,000 clones, with roughly 74% occurring only once. Germline values: CDR1 SGHRS, CDR2 YFSETQ. The CDR3 runs to 14 residues. The V gene end was trimmed by 1 base and the J gene end by 5 bases; junction bases not matched to a gene: 3. General study results and limits: Only CMV serostatus was available as immune exposure information. Researchers catalogued approximately 170 TCR beta chains as cytomegalovirus-associated. Rare TCR sequences dominated, though some public TCRs recurred in many donors.

Sequencing was done on a sample of PBMCs. This clonotype was obtained from a woman aged 40 to 50 in good health and CMV-seropositive. The chain recombines TRBV5-1 with TRBJ2-3, with 8 bases aligning to TRBD2. CDR3 region: CASSLNLAGDTQYF. CDR3 DNA sequence: TGCGCCAGCAGCTTGAACCTAGCGGGAGATACGCAGTATTTT.